Below are 16 T cell receptor beta chains sequenced from a single sample in a study of T cell repertoires in cytomegalovirus infection. TCRdb recomputed calls from the reads with MiXCR, one row per CDR3 protein. Here the sample spans around 740,000 distinct CDR3 sequences, 35% being singletons. What was sequenced was PBMCs. These receptors all stem from a human donor in good health (CMV status not recorded). Some clones in this sample may be carry-over from other donors' samples.

In its sample, this clonotype was seen a few times. V and J are TRBV20-1 and TRBJ1-5; 8 positions match TRBD1. The trim removed 6 bases at V and 3 bases at J, leaving 7 bases unmatched. The CDR3 is 14 amino acids. From germline, CDR1 is DFQATT and CDR2 SNEGSKA (reference sequence). The CDR3 DNA reads TGCAGTGCGGGTGGGGACAGGATCAATCAGCCCCAGCATTTT. Translation: CSAGGDRINQPQHF.

The DNA for the CDR3 is TGTGCCAGCAGAACCGGGACAGATTACGAGCAGTACTTC. Amino acid sequence: CASRTGTDYEQYF. The chain carries TRBV6-6 and TRBJ2-7, with 7 bases matching TRBD1. Germline V lookup: CDR1 MNHNY, CDR2 SVGAGI (reference sequence). V gave up 6 bases and J gave up 4 bases; unmatched junction bases: 6. The CDR3 is 13 amino acids.

There are a few counts of this clonotype. The CDR3 loop reads CASTPGPHGSYEQYF. CDR3 bases: TGTGCCAGCACCCCGGGACCGCACGGCTCCTACGAGCAGTACTTC. The rearrangement joins TRBV6-6 to TRBJ2-7, with D perhaps TRBD1 or TRBD2 (5 bases each). V was shortened by 7 bases and J by 0 bases, with 16 bases between the two germline ends. This CDR3 is built from 15 residues. Germline V gives CDR1 MNHNY, CDR2 SVGAGI (reference sequence).

Of note for this clonotype: This may be a read error: a much more frequent sequence differs by one nucleotide. This chain joins TRBV7-6 and TRBJ2-7; D possibly corresponds to TRBD2 (6 bases). Germline CDR1 and CDR2: SGHVS and FNYEAQ. The CDR3 is made up of 13 amino acids. This CDR3 is CASSPEGPDERYF. In DNA, the CDR3 is TGTGCTAGCAGCCCGGAGGGGCCTGACGAGCGGTACTTC.

CDR3 residues: CASTPGGLSYEQYF. The CDR3 DNA sequence: TGTGCCAGCACCCCTGGCGGGTTATCCTACGAGCAGTACTTC. This chain uses TRBV28 with TRBJ2-7; a weak D match, TRBD2 (5 bases). The CDR3 sequence is 14 residues long. Trimming left V 7 bases short and J 1 base short, with 14 bases between. Germline CDR1 is MDHEN and CDR2 is SYDVKM.

This clonotype was detected once. CDR3 sequence: CASKGGVYEQYF. The CDR3 DNA is TGTGCCAGCAAAGGCGGGGTCTACGAGCAGTACTTC. The chain links TRBV28 to TRBJ2-7; possibly TRBD2 for D (6 bases). Germline V gives CDR1 MDHEN, CDR2 SYDVKM. The CDR3 length is 12 residues. Trimming pared 7 bases from V and 3 bases from J, leaving 10 bases between. The full variable domain, with the rest looked up from reference TRBV28 and TRBJ2-7, is DVKVTQSSRYLVKRTGEKVFLECVQDMDHENMFWYRQDPGLGLRLIYFSYDVKMKEKGDIPEGYSVSREKKERFSLILESASTNQTSMYLCASKGGVYEQYFGPGTRLTVT.

The count of this clonotype is one. Given a much more abundant clone one base away, this may be a read error. The chain couples TRBV7-9 to TRBJ2-1; maybe TRBD2 (7 bases). Germline CDR1 reads SEHNR; CDR2 reads FQNEAQ (reference sequence). The CDR3 covers 19 residues. V lost 1 base and J 0 bases, leaving 19 bases between the germline ends. DNA of the CDR3: TGTGCCAGCAGCTTAGTCCGGGGGGCCATACTAAGCTCCTACAATGAGCAGTTCTTC. Translated: CASSLVRGAILSSYNEQFF.

The chain recombines TRBV12-3 or TRBV12-4 with TRBJ1-3; 8 nucleotides line up with TRBD1. The junction had 7 bases not matched to a gene; V was cut back by 6 bases and J by 3 bases. The CDR3 totals 15 residues. The chain's CDR3 is CASRSRGLDGNTIYF. The CDR3 DNA sequence: TGTGCCAGCAGGTCCAGGGGGCTGGATGGAAACACCATATATTTT.

This clonotype appeared a few times. The genes are TRBV5-1 and TRBJ2-7, with 7 positions matching TRBD1. In germline, CDR1 is SGHRS, CDR2 YFSETQ. The length of the CDR3 is 13 residues. The V gene end was trimmed by 4 bases and the J gene end by 3 bases; junction bases not matched to a gene: 4. The CDR3 sequence is CASSGGQYYEQYF. DNA of the CDR3: TGCGCCAGCAGCGGGGGACAGTACTACGAGCAGTACTTC.

V and J are TRBV24-1 and TRBJ2-5, with D unclear. The CDR3 runs to 16 residues. Trimming took 3 bases from V and 3 from J, leaving 16 bases between them. The germline gives CDR1 KGHDR, CDR2 SFDVKD. CDR3 in DNA: TGTGCCACCAGTGATAGCGAGGCCCGGCCTAAAGAGACCCAGTACTTC. Protein sequence: CATSDSEARPKETQYF.

This clonotype occurred many times. V and J are TRBV7-2 and TRBJ2-7; D call uncertain. The CDR3 has 13 amino acids. Germline V gene sequence: CDR1 SGHTA, CDR2 FQGNSA. V lost 6 bases and J lost 6, with 15 bases in between. DNA of the CDR3: TGTGCCAGCAGAGCCGACACCTTCGTCGAGCAGTACTTC. Translating gives CASRADTFVEQYF.

This clonotype was seen a few times. The rearrangement joins TRBV4-1 to TRBJ1-5; D perhaps matches TRBD1 (5 bases). Germline V gene data show CDR1 as MGHRA and CDR2 as YSYEKL. CDR3 size: 15 residues. Trimming took off 6 bases at V and 2 bases at J, with 14 bases between the two ends. In DNA form, the CDR3 reads TGCGCCAGCAGTGCAGGGATTGGGGGCAATCAGCCCCAGCATTTT. Protein: CASSAGIGGNQPQHF.

This sequence joins TRBV28 and TRBJ1-1; no clear D. Trimming removed 7 bases from V and 2 bases from J, with 14 bases in between. Germline loops: CDR1 MDHEN, CDR2 SYDVKM. This CDR3 is built from 14 residues. The CDR3, as DNA: TGTGCCAGCATCAAGCCCCAGAGAAACACTGAAGCTTTCTTT. Protein: CASIKPQRNTEAFF. Filled out from reference TRBV28 and TRBJ1-1, the complete variable domain reads DVKVTQSSRYLVKRTGEKVFLECVQDMDHENMFWYRQDPGLGLRLIYFSYDVKMKEKGDIPEGYSVSREKKERFSLILESASTNQTSMYLCASIKPQRNTEAFFGQGTRLTVV.

The chain employs TRBV2 and TRBJ2-5; possibly TRBD1 or TRBD2 for D (5 bases each). V was clipped by 7 bases and J by 0 bases, with 9 bases between them. The CDR3 covers 13 residues. Germline assignment: CDR1 SNHLY and CDR2 FYNNEI. CDR3 coding DNA: TGTGCCAGCATTAAGGGACACCAAGAGACCCAGTACTTC. Translating gives CASIKGHQETQYF.

This clonotype was seen a handful of times. V gene TRBV7-9 combines with J gene TRBJ2-1; 7 positions agree with TRBD2. CDR1 is SEHNR, CDR2 FQNEAQ, per germline (reference sequence). The CDR3 sequence is 14 residues long. V gave up 2 bases and J gave up 6 bases; unmatched junction bases: 4. CDR3 loop: CASSLSGTINEQFF. CDR3 DNA sequence: TGTGCCAGCAGCTTAAGCGGGACTATCAATGAGCAGTTCTTC.

V is TRBV19 and J is TRBJ1-5; 7 nucleotides line up with TRBD1. The CDR3 totals 13 residues. Germline CDR1 reads LNHDA; CDR2 reads SQIVND (reference sequence). The V segment lost 5 bases and the J segment 9 bases; nucleotides outside the gene matches: 7. CDR3 loop: CASSPDRARPQHF. CDR3 nucleotides: TGTGCCAGTAGTCCCGACAGGGCCAGGCCCCAGCATTTT.